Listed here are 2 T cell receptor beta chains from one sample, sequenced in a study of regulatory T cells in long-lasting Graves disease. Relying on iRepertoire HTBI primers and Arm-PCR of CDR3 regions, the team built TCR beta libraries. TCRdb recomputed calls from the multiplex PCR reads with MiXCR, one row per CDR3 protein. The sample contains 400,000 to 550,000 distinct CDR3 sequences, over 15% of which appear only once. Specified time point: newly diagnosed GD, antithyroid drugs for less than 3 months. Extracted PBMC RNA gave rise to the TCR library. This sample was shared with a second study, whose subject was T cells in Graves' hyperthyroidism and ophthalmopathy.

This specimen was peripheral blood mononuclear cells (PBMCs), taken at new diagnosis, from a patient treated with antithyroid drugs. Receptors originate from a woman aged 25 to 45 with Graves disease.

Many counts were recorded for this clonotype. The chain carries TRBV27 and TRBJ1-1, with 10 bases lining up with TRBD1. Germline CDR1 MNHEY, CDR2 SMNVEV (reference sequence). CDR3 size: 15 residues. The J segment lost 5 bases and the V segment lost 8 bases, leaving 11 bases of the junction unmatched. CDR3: CASLDRGPHGTEAFF. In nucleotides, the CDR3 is TGTGCCAGCCTCGACAGGGGGCCACACGGAACTGAAGCTTTCTTT.

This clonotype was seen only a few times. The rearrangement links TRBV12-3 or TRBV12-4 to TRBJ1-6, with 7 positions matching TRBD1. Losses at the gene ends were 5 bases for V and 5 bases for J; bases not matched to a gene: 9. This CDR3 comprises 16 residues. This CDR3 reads CASSRGQRPHNSPLHF. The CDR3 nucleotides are TGTGCCAGCAGTAGGGGACAGCGCCCCCATAATTCACCCCTCCACTTT.